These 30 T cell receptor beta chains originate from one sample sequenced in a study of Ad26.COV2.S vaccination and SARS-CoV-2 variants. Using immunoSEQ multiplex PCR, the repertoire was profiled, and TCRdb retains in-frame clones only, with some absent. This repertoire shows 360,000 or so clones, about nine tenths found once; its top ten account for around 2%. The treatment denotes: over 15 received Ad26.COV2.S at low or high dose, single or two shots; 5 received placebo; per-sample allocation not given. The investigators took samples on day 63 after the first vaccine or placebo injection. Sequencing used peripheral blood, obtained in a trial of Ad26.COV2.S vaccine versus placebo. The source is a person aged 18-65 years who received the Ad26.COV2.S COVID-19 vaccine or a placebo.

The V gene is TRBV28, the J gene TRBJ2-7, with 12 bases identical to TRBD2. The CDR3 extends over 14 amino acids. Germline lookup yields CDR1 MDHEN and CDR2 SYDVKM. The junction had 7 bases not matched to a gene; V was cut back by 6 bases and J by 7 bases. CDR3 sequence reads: CASRRLAGVGEQYF. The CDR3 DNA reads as TGTGCCAGCAGAAGACTAGCGGGAGTGGGGGAGCAGTACTTC.

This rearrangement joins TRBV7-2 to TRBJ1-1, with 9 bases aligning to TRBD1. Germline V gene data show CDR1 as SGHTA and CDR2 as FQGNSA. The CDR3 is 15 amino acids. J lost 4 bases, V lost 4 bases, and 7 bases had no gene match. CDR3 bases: TGTGCCAGCAGCTCCCCGGGACAGGGTCTCACTGAAGCTTTCTTT. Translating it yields CASSSPGQGLTEAFF.

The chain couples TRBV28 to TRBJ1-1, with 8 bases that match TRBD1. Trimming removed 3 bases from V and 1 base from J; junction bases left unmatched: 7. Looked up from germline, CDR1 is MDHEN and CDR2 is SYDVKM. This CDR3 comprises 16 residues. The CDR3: CASSFWAGGANTEAFF. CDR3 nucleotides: TGTGCCAGCAGTTTTTGGGCAGGGGGCGCGAACACTGAAGCTTTCTTT.

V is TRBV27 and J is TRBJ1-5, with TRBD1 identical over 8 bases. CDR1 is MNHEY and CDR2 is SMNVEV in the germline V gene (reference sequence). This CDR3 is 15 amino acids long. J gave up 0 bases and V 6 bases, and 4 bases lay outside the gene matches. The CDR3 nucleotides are TGTGCCAGCAGGACAGGGGTAAATAGCAATCAGCCCCAGCATTTT. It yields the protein CASRTGVNSNQPQHF.

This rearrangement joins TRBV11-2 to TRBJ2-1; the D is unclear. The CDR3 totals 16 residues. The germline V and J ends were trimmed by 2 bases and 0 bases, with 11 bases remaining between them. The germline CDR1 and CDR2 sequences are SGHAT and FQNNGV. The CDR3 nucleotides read TGTGCCAGCAGCTTACGCGCAGATCGCTCCTACAATGAGCAGTTCTTC. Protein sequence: CASSLRADRSYNEQFF.

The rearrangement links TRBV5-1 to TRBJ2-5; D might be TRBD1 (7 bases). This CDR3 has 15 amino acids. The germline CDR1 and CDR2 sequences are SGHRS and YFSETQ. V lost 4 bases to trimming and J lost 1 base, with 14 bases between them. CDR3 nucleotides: TGCGCCAGCAGCGGCGGGACAGTAGTCCAAGAGACCCAGTACTTC. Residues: CASSGGTVVQETQYF.

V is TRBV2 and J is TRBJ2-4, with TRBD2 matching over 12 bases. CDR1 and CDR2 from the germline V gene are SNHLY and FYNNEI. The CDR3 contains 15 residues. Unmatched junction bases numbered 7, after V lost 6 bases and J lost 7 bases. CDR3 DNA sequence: TGTGCCAGCAGCCTACTAGCGGGAGGTGATAACATTCAGTACTTC. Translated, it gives CASSLLAGGDNIQYF.

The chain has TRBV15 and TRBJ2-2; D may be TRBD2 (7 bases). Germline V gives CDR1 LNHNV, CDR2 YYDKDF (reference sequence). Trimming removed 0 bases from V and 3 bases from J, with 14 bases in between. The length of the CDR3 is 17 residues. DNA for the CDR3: TGTGCCACCAGCAGAGATCGGGGGGCGCGGGACACCGGGGAGCTGTTTTTT. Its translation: CATSRDRGARDTGELFF.

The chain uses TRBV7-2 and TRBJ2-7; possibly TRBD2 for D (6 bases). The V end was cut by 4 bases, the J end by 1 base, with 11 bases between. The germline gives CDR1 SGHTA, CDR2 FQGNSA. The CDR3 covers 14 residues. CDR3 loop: CASSSKGLSYEQYF. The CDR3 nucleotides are TGTGCCAGCAGCTCCAAGGGACTTTCCTACGAGCAGTACTTC.

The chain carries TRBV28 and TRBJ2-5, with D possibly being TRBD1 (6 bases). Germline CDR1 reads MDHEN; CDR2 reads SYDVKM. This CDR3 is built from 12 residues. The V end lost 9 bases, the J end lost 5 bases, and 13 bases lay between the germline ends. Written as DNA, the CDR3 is TGTGCCAGTGACAGGTCCGGCGAGACCCAGTACTTC. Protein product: CASDRSGETQYF.

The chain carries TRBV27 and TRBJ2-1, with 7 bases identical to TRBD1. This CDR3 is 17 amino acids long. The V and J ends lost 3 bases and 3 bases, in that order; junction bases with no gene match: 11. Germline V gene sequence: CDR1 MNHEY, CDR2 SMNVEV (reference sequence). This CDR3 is CASSFLTQGNRYNEQFF. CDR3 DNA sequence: TGTGCCAGCAGTTTCCTTACACAGGGGAATCGCTACAATGAGCAGTTCTTC.

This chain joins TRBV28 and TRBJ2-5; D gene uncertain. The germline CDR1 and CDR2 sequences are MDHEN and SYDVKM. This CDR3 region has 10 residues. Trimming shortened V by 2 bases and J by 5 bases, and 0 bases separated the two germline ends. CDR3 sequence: CASSLETQYF. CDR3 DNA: TGTGCCAGCAGTTTAGAGACCCAGTACTTC. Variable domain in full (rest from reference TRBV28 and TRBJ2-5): DVKVTQSSRYLVKRTGEKVFLECVQDMDHENMFWYRQDPGLGLRLIYFSYDVKMKEKGDIPEGYSVSREKKERFSLILESASTNQTSMYLCASSLETQYFGPGTRLLVL.

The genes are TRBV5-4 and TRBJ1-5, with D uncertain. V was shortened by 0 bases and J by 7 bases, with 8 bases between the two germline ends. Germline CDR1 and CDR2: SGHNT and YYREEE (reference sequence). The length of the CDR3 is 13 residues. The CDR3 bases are TGTGCCAGCAGCTTGGGGGTGGGACAGCCCCAGCATTTT. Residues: CASSLGVGQPQHF.

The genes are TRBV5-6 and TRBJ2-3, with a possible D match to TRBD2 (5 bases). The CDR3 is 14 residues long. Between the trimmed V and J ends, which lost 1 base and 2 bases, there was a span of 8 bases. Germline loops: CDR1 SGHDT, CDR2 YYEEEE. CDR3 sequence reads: CASSLPGTTDTQYF. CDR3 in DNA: TGTGCCAGCAGCTTGCCGGGAACCACAGATACGCAGTATTTT.

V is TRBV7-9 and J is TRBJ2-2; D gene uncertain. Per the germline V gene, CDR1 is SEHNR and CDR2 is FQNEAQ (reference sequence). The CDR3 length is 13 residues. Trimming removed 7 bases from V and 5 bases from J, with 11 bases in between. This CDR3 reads CASKLSGTGELFF. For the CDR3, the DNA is TGTGCCAGCAAGTTGTCTGGGACCGGGGAGCTGTTTTTT.

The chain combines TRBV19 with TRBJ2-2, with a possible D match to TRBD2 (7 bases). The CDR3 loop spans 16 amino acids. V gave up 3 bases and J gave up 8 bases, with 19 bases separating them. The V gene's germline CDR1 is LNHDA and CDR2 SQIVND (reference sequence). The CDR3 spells CASSITGSLAAGELFF. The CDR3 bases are TGTGCCAGTAGTATCACAGGGAGCCTAGCGGCGGGGGAGCTGTTTTTT. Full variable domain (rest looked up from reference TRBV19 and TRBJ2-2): DGGITQSPKYLFRKEGQNVTLSCEQNLNHDAMYWYRQDPGQGLRLIYYSQIVNDFQKGDIAEGYSVSREKKESFPLTVTSAQKNPTAFYLCASSITGSLAAGELFFGEGSRLTVL.

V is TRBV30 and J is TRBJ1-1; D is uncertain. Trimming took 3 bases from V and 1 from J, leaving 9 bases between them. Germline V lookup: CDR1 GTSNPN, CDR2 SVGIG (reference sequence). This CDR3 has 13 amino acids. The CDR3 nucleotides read TGTGCCTGGAGCGCTTGGGAGAACACTGAAGCTTTCTTT. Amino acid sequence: CAWSAWENTEAFF. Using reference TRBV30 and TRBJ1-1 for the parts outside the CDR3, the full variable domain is SQTIHQWPATLVQPVGSPLSLECTVEGTSNPNLYWYRQAAGRGLQLLFYSVGIGQISSEVPQNLSASRPQDRQFILSSKKLLLSDSGFYLCAWSAWENTEAFFGQGTRLTVV.

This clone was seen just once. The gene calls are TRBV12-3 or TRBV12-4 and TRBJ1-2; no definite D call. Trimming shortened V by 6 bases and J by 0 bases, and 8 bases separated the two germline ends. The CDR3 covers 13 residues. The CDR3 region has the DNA TGTGCCAGCAGCTTCGACGCTAACTATGGCTACACCTTC. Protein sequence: CASSFDANYGYTF.

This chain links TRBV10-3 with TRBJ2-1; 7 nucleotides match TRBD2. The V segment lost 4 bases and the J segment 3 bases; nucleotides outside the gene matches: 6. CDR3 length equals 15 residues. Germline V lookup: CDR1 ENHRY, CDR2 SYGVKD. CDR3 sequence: CAISAHLADYNEQFF. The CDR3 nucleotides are TGTGCCATCAGTGCCCATCTAGCGGACTACAATGAGCAGTTCTTC.

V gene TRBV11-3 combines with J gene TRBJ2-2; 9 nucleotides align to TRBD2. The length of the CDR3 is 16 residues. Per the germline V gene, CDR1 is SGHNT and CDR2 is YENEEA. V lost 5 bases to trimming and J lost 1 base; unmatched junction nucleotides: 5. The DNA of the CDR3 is TGTGCCAGCAGCCGCGCGGGAGGGATGAACACCGGGGAGCTGTTTTTT. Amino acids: CASSRAGGMNTGELFF.

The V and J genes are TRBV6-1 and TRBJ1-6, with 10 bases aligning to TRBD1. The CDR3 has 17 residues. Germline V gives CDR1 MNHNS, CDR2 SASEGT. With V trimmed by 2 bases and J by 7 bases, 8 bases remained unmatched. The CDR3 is CASSEIIRGQGNSPLHF. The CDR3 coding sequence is TGTGCCAGCAGTGAAATAATTAGGGGACAGGGGAATTCACCCCTCCACTTT.

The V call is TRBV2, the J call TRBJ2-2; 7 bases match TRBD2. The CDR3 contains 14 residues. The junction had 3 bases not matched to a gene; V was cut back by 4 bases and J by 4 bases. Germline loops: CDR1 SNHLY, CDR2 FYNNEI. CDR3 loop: CASSGTRGTGELFF. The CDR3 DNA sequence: TGTGCCAGCAGTGGGACTAGGGGCACCGGGGAGCTGTTTTTT.

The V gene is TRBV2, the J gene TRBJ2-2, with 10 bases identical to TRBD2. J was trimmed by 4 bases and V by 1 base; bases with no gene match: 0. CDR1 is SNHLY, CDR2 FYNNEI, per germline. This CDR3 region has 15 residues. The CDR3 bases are TGTGCCAGCAGTGAAGGACTAGCGGGCACCGGGGAGCTGTTTTTT. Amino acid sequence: CASSEGLAGTGELFF. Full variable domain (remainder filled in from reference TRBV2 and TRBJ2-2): EPEVTQTPSHQVTQMGQEVILRCVPISNHLYFYWYRQILGQKVEFLVSFYNNEISEKSEIFDDQFSVERPDGSNFTLKIRSTKLEDSAMYFCASSEGLAGTGELFFGEGSRLTVL.

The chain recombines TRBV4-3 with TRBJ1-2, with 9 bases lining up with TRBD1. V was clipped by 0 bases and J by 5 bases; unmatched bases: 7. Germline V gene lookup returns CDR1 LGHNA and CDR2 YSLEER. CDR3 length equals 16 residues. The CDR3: CASSQERTGAVYGYTF. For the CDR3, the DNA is TGCGCCAGCAGCCAAGAAAGGACAGGGGCCGTTTATGGCTACACCTTC.

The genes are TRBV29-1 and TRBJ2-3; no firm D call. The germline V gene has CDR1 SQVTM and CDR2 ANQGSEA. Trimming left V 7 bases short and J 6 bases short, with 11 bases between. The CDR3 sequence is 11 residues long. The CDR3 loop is CSGGVEDTQYF. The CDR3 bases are TGCAGCGGCGGAGTCGAGGATACGCAGTATTTT.

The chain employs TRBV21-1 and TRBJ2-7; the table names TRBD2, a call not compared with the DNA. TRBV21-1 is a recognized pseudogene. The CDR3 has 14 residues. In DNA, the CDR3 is TGTGCCAGCAGCGCCCGGGTCAAAACCTACGAGCAGTACTTC. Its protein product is CASSARVKTYEQYF.

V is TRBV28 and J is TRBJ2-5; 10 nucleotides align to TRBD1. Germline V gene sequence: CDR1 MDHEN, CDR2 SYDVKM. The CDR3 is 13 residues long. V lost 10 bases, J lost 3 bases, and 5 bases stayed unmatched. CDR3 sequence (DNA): TGTGCCACCTCCGGGACAGGGGAAGAGACCCAGTACTTC. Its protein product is CATSGTGEETQYF.

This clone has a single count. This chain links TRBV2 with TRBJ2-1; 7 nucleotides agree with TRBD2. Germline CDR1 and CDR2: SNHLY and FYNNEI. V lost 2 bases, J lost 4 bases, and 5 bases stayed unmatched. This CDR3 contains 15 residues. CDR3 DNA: TGTGCCAGCAGTGAACTTCGGGGGGATTACAATGAGCAGTTCTTC. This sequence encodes CASSELRGDYNEQFF.

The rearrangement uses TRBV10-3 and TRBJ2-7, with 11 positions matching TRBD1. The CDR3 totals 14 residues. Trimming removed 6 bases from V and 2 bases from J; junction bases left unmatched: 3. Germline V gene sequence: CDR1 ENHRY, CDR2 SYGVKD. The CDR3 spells CAIRGTGGTYEQYF. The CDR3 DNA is TGTGCCATCAGGGGGACAGGGGGGACCTACGAGCAGTACTTC.

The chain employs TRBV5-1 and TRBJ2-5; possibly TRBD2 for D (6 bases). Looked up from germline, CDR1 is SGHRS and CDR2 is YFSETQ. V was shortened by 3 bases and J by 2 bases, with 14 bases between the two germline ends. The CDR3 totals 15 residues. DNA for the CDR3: TGCGCCAGCAGCTCGTTAGCGGCCCTACAAGAGACCCAGTACTTC. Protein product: CASSSLAALQETQYF.